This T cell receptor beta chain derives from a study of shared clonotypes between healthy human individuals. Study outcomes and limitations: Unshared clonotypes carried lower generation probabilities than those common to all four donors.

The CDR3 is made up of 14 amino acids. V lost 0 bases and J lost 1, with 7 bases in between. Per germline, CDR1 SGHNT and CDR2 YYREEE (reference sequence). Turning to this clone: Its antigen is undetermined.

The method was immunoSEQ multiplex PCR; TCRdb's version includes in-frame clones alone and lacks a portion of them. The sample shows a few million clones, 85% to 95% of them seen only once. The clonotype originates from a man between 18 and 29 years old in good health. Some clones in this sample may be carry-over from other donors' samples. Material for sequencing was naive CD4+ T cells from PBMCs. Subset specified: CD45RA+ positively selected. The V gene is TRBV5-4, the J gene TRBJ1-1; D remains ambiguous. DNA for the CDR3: TGTGCCAGCAGCTTGGCACAGACGAACACTGAAGCTTTCTTT. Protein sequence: CASSLAQTNTEAFF. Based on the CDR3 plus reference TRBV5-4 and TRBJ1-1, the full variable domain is ETGVTQSPTHLIKTRGQQVTLRCSSQSGHNTVSWYQQALGQGPQFIFQYYREEENGRGNFPPRFSGLQFPNYSSELNVNALELDDSALYLCASSLAQTNTEAFFGQGTRLTVV.